This T cell receptor (beta chain) derives from a study of CD8 T cells in Susac syndrome. Broader study findings: That the number of individuals in its TCR sequencing and HLA analysis was relatively small was acknowledged by the study.

This CDR3 spans 18 amino acids. Trimming cost V 8 bases and J 8 bases, with 30 bases left between them. The germline V gene encodes CDR1 MDHEN and CDR2 SYDVKM. When the RNA was reverse transcribed, random hexamers were used with an input of roughly 0.45 to 1 ug. TCRdb independently ran MiXCR on the immunoSEQ multiplex PCR reads; one entry per CDR3 protein. The sample includes about 210,000 distinct CDR3 sequences, approximately 95% of them seen just once. To note about this clonotype: Its antigen is unknown.

The sequencing sample was made of CD4+ T cells from PBMCs. V and J are TRBV28 and TRBJ1-4, with a possible D match to TRBD1 (6 bases). The source is a human donor in good health. CDR3 sequence (DNA): TGTGCCAGCGGCATCTCCGGGGGCCGACTGGTGGAGAGGGAAAAACTGTTTTTT. Its translation: CASGISGGRLVEREKLFF.